This T cell receptor beta chain originates from a study of blood T cell repertoires in COVID-19. Study-wide background: Nucleic acid was either cDNA or gDNA, and it came from T cells, B-cell-depleted T cells, or PBMCs.

The authors' processing: How many nucleated cells were present was estimated from reference gene primer amplification. Profiled with immunoSEQ multiplex PCR; TCRdb holds only in-frame clones, not every one. For V, J and clone size, that table is used; D and trimming come from the DNA. The data hold approximately 280,000 clones, with about 89% observed a single time. The CDR3 runs 15 residues. Germline-derived CDR1 and CDR2 are SGHTA and FQGNSA. The V end was cut by 4 bases, the J end by 4 bases, with 11 bases between. This clonotype originated in a man in his forties with acute or convalescent COVID-19. Sequencing used peripheral blood. This rearrangement joins TRBV7-2 to TRBJ1-6; no reliable D call. The CDR3 loop reads CASSSLQDYNSPLHF. As DNA, the CDR3 is TGTGCCAGCAGCTCCCTGCAGGATTATAATTCACCCCTCCACTTT. Looking up the rest from reference TRBV7-2 and TRBJ1-6 gives the full variable domain: GAGVSQSPSNKVTEKGKDVELRCDPISGHTALYWYRQSLGQGLEFLIYFQGNSAPDKSGLPSDRFSAERTGGSVSTLTIQRTQQEDSAVYLCASSSLQDYNSPLHFGNGTRLTVT.